This T cell receptor beta chain was obtained from a study of cytomegalovirus exposure and HLA in healthy donors (dated by TCRdb to 2017 to 2019). Background on the whole study: In an earlier analysis of roughly 500 of the donors, approximately 260 Gb of sequence data and roughly 100 million unique TCR beta sequences from roughly 200 million T cells were reported. Because of strong linkage in the cohort, roughly five DR-DQ haplotypes were treated as single units for association and clustering. A later analysis re-analyzed previously published TCR beta repertoires from 600 to 850 donors and added high-resolution HLA genotyping to study TCR occurrence patterns. The study combined high-throughput TCR immunosequencing, statistical association of individual TCRs with disease status, and machine learning to predict cytomegalovirus infection status. Roughly 300 gigabases of sequencing data and 70 million to 95 million unique TCR sequences made up an early release that covered around 640 HLA-typed donors. All discovery cohort repertoires had been generated using a single sequencing platform. The study used immunosequencing to profile the T cell repertoires of more than 650 subjects and linked those repertoires to cytomegalovirus serostatus. The genetic ancestry cluster associated with self-reported Caucasian donors included around four fifths of the roughly 400 genotyped donors. In addition to the first cohort of 666 subjects, a separate validation cohort of over 90 different subjects was used. Among roughly 400 genotyped donors of the cohort, an average of roughly 230,000 unique TCR beta nucleotide sequences was sequenced per donor, of which 15% to 20% were non-productive. An earlier analysis of 587 of the donors used high-throughput TCR beta sequencing to judge whether each TCR beta V gene segment behaved as functional or pseudogenic. HLA typing included class I and class II loci at four-digit resolution. Rather than using new phenotypic data, the later analysis identified candidate immune exposures from TCR beta sequences and from how often those sequences occurred across donors. Genome-wide SNP genotypes for about 65% of the roughly 700 donors were used in a later genetic analysis, which treated that subset as a discovery cohort. The study aimed to test whether cataloging public T cell receptors could reveal signatures of past pathogen exposure. Typing coverage differed by locus: A, B, C, DRB1 and DQB1 were typed in roughly 620-630 donors, DQA1 in about 550, DPA1 in some 570, and DPB1 in roughly 450. Alongside the repertoire data, information on donor age, sex, ethnicity and CMV serostatus was compiled. The paper as a whole reports these results and caveats: CMV serostatus was the only immune exposure information available for the cohort. Linkage disequilibrium might explain the correlated functional status among segregating V segments, but an unknown experimental factor could not be ruled out. An association between a missense DCLRE1C variant and V-gene and J-gene trimming of TCR beta chains was found in a later genetic analysis and replicated in an independent cohort. In vitro tests confirmed that a few of the cytomegalovirus-associated TCR beta chains recognize cytomegalovirus antigens. In a later analysis, HLA-associated TCR beta chains showed more clonal expansion and lower generation probabilities than non-associated chains that were equally common. Sequencing depth was assumed to be roughly uniform across donors in the presence/absence analyses, though that assumption may not hold. A total of 150 to 200 TCR beta chains were listed by the study as associated with cytomegalovirus. Because HLA typing was missing for some donors at each locus, association tests included only the typed subset. Because counts were too low, 15 to 20 rarely observed V segments, including chromosome 9 orphons, were excluded from the earlier analysis of 587 of the donors. According to a later analysis, TCR association rates differed among HLA loci, with DRB1 alleles showing the most associated TCRs and HLA-C alleles showing the fewest. Across donors, most TCR sequences were observed very rarely, whereas some public TCRs were present in many individuals. In this cohort, only TCR beta chains were sequenced, and detectable features were limited by the absence of alpha or paired-chain data. A further reported finding was that TCR beta sequences accurately predicted the HLA-A and HLA-B alleles for most subjects in the first cohort. When HLA alleles, especially DR and DQ, strongly co-occurred, attributing TCR associations to individual alleles was difficult. The 87-base-pair reads could not distinguish some IMGT-functional V segments, including TRBV6-2 and TRBV6-3, so those segments were excluded. A cluster of highly shared sequence variants was judged likely to represent a technical artifact of the sequencing pipeline. Broadly in line with IMGT annotations, most TCR beta V segments showed up in productive rearrangements about 87% or about 30% of the time in an earlier analysis of several hundred of the donors. Several of the top co-occurrence clusters appeared to be linked to parvovirus B19, influenza, CMV and Epstein-Barr virus, according to a later analysis. In a later analysis, some 18,000 TCR beta sequences were associated with specific HLA alleles at a false discovery rate of 0.05. It was suggested by the authors that the approach could potentially be generalized to other disease states and immunological phenotypes. According to a later analysis, most CMV-associated TCR beta chains appeared to be HLA-restricted, and the HLA associations seemed to be driven largely by CMV exposure. The classifier was reported to diagnose cytomegalovirus status with high specificity and sensitivity in both the original cohort and the validation cohort. Compared with the roughly 700-donor mean, donors in an Asian-associated ancestry cluster had fewer N-insertions in productive TCRs, according to a later genetic analysis.

Library preparation used the immunoSEQ multiplex PCR assay. The multiplex PCR relied on a mix of 60 forward primers for TCR Vbeta segments and 13 reverse primers for TCR Jbeta segments. Amplification of the CDR3 region of rearranged TCR beta genes was performed with a multiplex PCR assay on genomic DNA. The Illumina HiSeq System was used to sequence the amplified TCR beta libraries as 87-base-pair reads. In the paper's pipeline: A later analysis counted about 76 million unique TCR beta chains across the 690 or so repertoires, and some 11 million of these chains were shared by at least two donors. Raw reads were error-corrected and collapsed into unique sequences with a nearest-neighbor algorithm that merged closely related sequences to remove PCR and sequencing errors. To assign V, D and J gene segments, CDR3 sequences were aligned to IMGT reference sequences. For a sequence to be retained, at least a six-nucleotide match to both a V gene segment and a J gene segment was required. A rearrangement was called productive if the CDR3 had no stop codons and remained in frame with V and J, and every other rearrangement was called non-productive. CDR3 was defined by IMGT convention, running from the second conserved V-encoded cysteine to the conserved J-encoded phenylalanine. The earlier analysis of 550 to 650 of the donors excluded any sequence lacking an unambiguous match to a single V gene segment. An earlier analysis of over 450 of the donors classified V segments as functional when productive rearrangements were above 56.7% and as segregating when the standard deviation between donors was above 5%. A statistical classification framework was developed to diagnose cytomegalovirus status using the catalog of TCR beta chain sequences. V and J gene assignment, in a later analysis, came from comparing TCR nucleotide sequences with IMGT/GENE-DB human TR gene sequences. A later analysis assigned CDR3 sequences and most-parsimonious VDJ recombination scenarios with the TCRdist pipeline. In a later analysis, each TCR beta chain was defined by its CDR3 amino acid sequence together with its V-gene family, and reads without a unique V-gene family were excluded. A later analysis removed 550 to 700 highly shared, low-generation-probability nucleotide sequences to deal with suspected cross-contamination and a sequencing artifact. In a later analysis, a clonal expansion index for each public chain was calculated from normalized within-repertoire ranks of inferred template counts. In a later analysis, generation probabilities were computed with a VDJ recombination model fitted to out-of-frame rearrangements, and the resulting probabilities were checked against IGoR. In a later analysis, hypergeometric tests were used to score TCR-TCR, TCR-HLA and TCR-CMV co-occurrence, with a repertoire-size bias correction applied to TCR pairs. In a later analysis, false discovery rates were estimated by permuting HLA or CMV assignments 20 times. In a later analysis, co-occurring TCRs were grouped using DBSCAN, with TCRdist sequence similarity added in when clustering inside HLA-allele-positive subsets. Repertoires with fewer than 30,000 or more than 120,000 public chains, plus five repertoires with anomalous nucleotide sharing, were excluded from co-occurrence clustering. Entries here come from immuneACCESS through TCRdb and include only in-frame sequences with V and J called. Some clones fail to appear in such tables; in the studies checked, an unresolved V gene covers under half of the shortfall, and the cause of the remainder is unknown. V and J calls and clone size come straight from that table; D and trimming were deduced from the DNA. In this sample the table shows about 170,000 clones, over 75% of which occur a single time. The ten largest account for approximately 2.1% of the sample.

The cohort comprised around 700 healthy bone marrow donors. Cohort members were all nominally healthy when sampled, although unrecorded immune exposures were likely present. The donor tested CMV seronegative and was one of the 352 seronegative cohort members. A peripheral blood sample was collected from each donor, and TCR beta sequencing was performed on peripheral blood mononuclear cells. The Qiagen DNeasy Blood Extraction Kit was used to extract genomic DNA from the blood cell samples. V gives up 3 bases and J gives up 3 bases, and the segment between their germline ends measures 9 bases. In the germline V gene, CDR1 corresponds to SGHNT and CDR2 to YENEEA. The CDR3 starts with the cysteine, ends with the phenylalanine, and has 13 residues. The entry retains the CDR3 DNA only, 39 bases that are in frame from base 1. Details on this clone: Its antigen is unknown. No base qualities exist here, and no much larger clone lies one base off it.

The chain joins TRBV11-3 to TRBJ2-7; a tentative D call is TRBD1 (6 bases match). The clonotype comes from a male donor in good health and CMV-seronegative. Sequences were obtained from PBMCs. The CDR3 region has the sequence CASSFRQDYEQYF. The sequenced DNA: TGTGCCAGCAGCTTCCGACAGGACTACGAGCAGTACTTC.